The clone carrying this TCR beta chain was seen ten or more times. This sample stems from a study of T cells after yellow fever vaccination. TCRdb passed the 5' RACE reads through MiXCR, listing each CDR3 protein once. This table holds under 90,000 distinct CDR3 sequences, approximately 7% found once. The CDR3 is made up of 15 amino acids. The junction had 4 bases not matched to a gene; V was cut back by 0 bases and J by 3 bases. The V gene's germline CDR1 is SGHAT and CDR2 FQNNGV. This chain joins TRBV11-2 and TRBJ1-2; TRBD1 matches 7 bases. This TCR came from a man aged 18 to 29 who received the YFV17D yellow fever vaccine. Source: CD8+ T cells sorted from PBMCs, taken about 49 days after the first yellow fever vaccination. CDR3 nucleotide sequence: TGTGCCAGCAGCTTAGACGCTACAGGGGACTATGGCTACACCTTC. The encoded protein is CASSLDATGDYGYTF.